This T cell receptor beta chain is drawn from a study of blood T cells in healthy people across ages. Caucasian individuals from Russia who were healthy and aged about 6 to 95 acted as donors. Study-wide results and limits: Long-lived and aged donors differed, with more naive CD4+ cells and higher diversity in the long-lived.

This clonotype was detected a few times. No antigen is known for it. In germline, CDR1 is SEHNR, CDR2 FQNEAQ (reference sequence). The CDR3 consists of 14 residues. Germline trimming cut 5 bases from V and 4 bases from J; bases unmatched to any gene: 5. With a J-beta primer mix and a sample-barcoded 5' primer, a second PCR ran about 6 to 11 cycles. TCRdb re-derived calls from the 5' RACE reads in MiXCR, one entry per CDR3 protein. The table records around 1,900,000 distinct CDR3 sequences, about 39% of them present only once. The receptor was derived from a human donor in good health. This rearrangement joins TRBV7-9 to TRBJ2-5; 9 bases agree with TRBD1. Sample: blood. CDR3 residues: CASSTETGGETQYF. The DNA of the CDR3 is TGTGCCAGCAGCACTGAGACAGGGGGAGAGACCCAGTACTTC.